The 32 T cell receptor beta chains below come from one sample, sequenced in a study of blood T cell repertoires in COVID-19. The repertoire was sequenced with immunoSEQ multiplex PCR; TCRdb's copy has only in-frame clones and lacks some. Here the sample spans 45,000 to 55,000 clones, roughly 85% being singletons. Sequenced input: peripheral blood. The receptors were sampled from a human donor in a cohort sampled during active COVID-19.

The chain joins TRBV2 to TRBJ2-1, with 10 bases aligning to TRBD2. The CDR3 loop spans 14 amino acids. The junction had 8 bases not matched to a gene; V was cut back by 7 bases and J by 8 bases. The germline CDR1 and CDR2 sequences are SNHLY and FYNNEI. The CDR3 loop reads CASNGERGGHEQFF. Written as DNA, the CDR3 is TGTGCCAGCAACGGTGAGCGGGGGGGCCATGAGCAGTTCTTC.

The chain carries TRBV19 and TRBJ1-4; TRBD1 might be the D (5 bases). Germline-derived CDR1 and CDR2 are LNHDA and SQIVND (reference sequence). The CDR3 extends over 14 amino acids. Trimming left V 5 bases short and J 3 bases short, with 10 bases between. In DNA, the CDR3 is TGTGCCAGTAGTCAACAGGCAGCTAATGAAAAACTGTTTTTT. This encodes CASSQQAANEKLFF.

A remark on this clone: Additional DNA sequences in this sample encode the identical CDR3. The chain is built from TRBV20-1 and TRBJ1-1; D remains unclear. The germline gives CDR1 DFQATT, CDR2 SNEGSKA (reference sequence). CDR3 length equals 11 residues. V was cut by 3 bases and J by 7 bases, with 9 bases left in between. CDR3 sequence: CSASSGHEAFF. CDR3 nucleotide sequence: TGCAGTGCTAGCAGCGGGCATGAAGCTTTCTTT.

The chain employs TRBV29-1 and TRBJ1-2, with a weak D call TRBD1 (6 bases). Germline V gives CDR1 SQVTM, CDR2 ANQGSEA. Trimming shortened V by 4 bases and J by 7 bases, and 13 bases separated the two germline ends. The CDR3 loop spans 12 amino acids. DNA for the CDR3: TGCAGCGTTGTCGGGGGGCAGAGTGGCTACACCTTC. This translates into CSVVGGQSGYTF.

The CDR3 region has the DNA TGTGCCAGTAGTATGGTGGGGGCCTCCTACGAGCAGTACTTC. This translates into CASSMVGASYEQYF. The rearrangement uses TRBV19 and TRBJ2-7, with a possible D match to TRBD1 (6 bases). The length of the CDR3 is 14 residues. The V end was cut by 3 bases, the J end by 0 bases, with 9 bases between. Germline V gives CDR1 LNHDA, CDR2 SQIVND (reference sequence).

The chain recombines TRBV6-5 with TRBJ1-6, with no clear D. There are 16 residues in the CDR3. V lost 0 bases, J lost 6 bases, and 12 bases lay in between. CDR1 and CDR2 from the germline V gene are MNHEY and SVGAGI. CDR3 sequence: CASSYSLTRPNSPLHF. The CDR3 coding sequence is TGTGCCAGCAGTTACTCCTTGACACGACCTAATTCACCCCTCCACTTT.

This chain links TRBV18 with TRBJ1-3; D is ambiguous. Germline loops: CDR1 KGHSH, CDR2 LQKENI. The CDR3 is 16 residues long. Trimming cost V 2 bases and J 0 bases, with 11 bases left between them. CDR3 loop: CASSPTGSPSGNTIYF. The DNA for the CDR3 is TGTGCCAGCTCACCAACCGGGTCCCCCTCTGGAAACACCATATATTTT. The full variable domain, its missing parts supplied by reference TRBV18 and TRBJ1-3, is NAGVMQNPRHLVRRRGQEARLRCSPMKGHSHVYWYRQLPEEGLKFMVYLQKENIIDESGMPKERFSAEFPKEGPSILRIQQVVRGDSAAYFCASSPTGSPSGNTIYFGEGSWLTVV.

The chain couples TRBV7-2 to TRBJ2-3; 9 nucleotides match TRBD2. Germline V lookup: CDR1 SGHTA, CDR2 FQGNSA. This CDR3 spans 16 amino acids. With 2 bases clipped from V and 5 bases from J, the junction kept 8 bases outside the gene matches. CDR3 sequence reads: CASSLNLRGGKDTQYF. In DNA form, the CDR3 reads TGTGCCAGCAGCTTAAATTTGCGGGGGGGCAAAGATACGCAGTATTTT.

This chain joins TRBV9 and TRBJ1-6; 9 bases map to TRBD1. The CDR3 contains 16 residues. The V gene end was trimmed by 0 bases and the J gene end by 10 bases; junction bases not matched to a gene: 8. CDR1 is SGDLS, CDR2 YYNGEE, per germline. The CDR3 DNA sequence: TGTGCCAGCAGCGTAGATCCAGGGACAGGGAGGTCACCCCTCCACTTT. It is translated as CASSVDPGTGRSPLHF.

The chain links TRBV30 to TRBJ2-2; 8 bases line up with TRBD1. In germline, CDR1 is GTSNPN, CDR2 SVGIG (reference sequence). J gave up 4 bases and V 4 bases, and 11 bases lay outside the gene matches. The CDR3 runs to 16 residues. The CDR3 DNA is TGTGCCTGGATTCCGGCGGGACAGGCGCTCACCGGGGAGCTGTTTTTT. Protein: CAWIPAGQALTGELFF.

In nucleotides, the CDR3 is TGCGCCAGCAGCCAAGAGTTCGGGGGGGCAGCCCAGCATTTT. It yields the protein CASSQEFGGAAQHF. The rearrangement joins TRBV4-3 to TRBJ1-5; the D gene is possibly TRBD1 (6 bases). This CDR3 is 14 amino acids long. V was trimmed by 0 bases and J by 11 bases, leaving 14 bases between them. The V gene's germline CDR1 is LGHNA and CDR2 YSLEER.

V and J are TRBV5-1 and TRBJ2-5; no clear D. CDR1 is SGHRS, CDR2 YFSETQ, per germline. V lost 2 bases, J lost 5 bases, and 10 bases lay in between. The length of the CDR3 is 13 residues. The CDR3 reads CASSLSPRETQYF. The DNA of the CDR3 is TGCGCCAGCAGCTTATCCCCCAGGGAGACCCAGTACTTC.

The rearrangement uses TRBV5-3 and TRBJ2-7; D is uncertain. TRBV5-3 counts as an open reading frame of uncertain function. The CDR3 length is 17 residues. Trimming took off 3 bases at V and 2 bases at J, with 21 bases between the two ends. Written as DNA, the CDR3 is TGTGCCAGAAGCTCCCCGCTAATCCGACATAGAACCTACGAGCAGTACTTC. As protein: CARSSPLIRHRTYEQYF.

This clone rates as medium-sized. The V call is TRBV5-1, the J call TRBJ1-6; TRBD1 matches 9 bases. Germline assignment: CDR1 SGHRS and CDR2 YFSETQ. V trimming: 2 bases; J trimming: 7 bases; junction bases outside the gene matches: 7. This CDR3 has 16 residues. CDR3 region: CASSLWTGEGNSPLHF. Here the CDR3 DNA reads TGCGCCAGCAGCTTATGGACAGGGGAAGGGAATTCACCCCTCCACTTT.

This clone was recorded only once. The chain employs TRBV5-1 and TRBJ2-4; 7 nucleotides line up with TRBD1. CDR3 length: 14 amino acids. CDR1 SGHRS and CDR2 YFSETQ come from the germline V gene. Unmatched junction bases numbered 10, after V lost 7 bases and J lost 6 bases. The CDR3: CASGIGGRGNIQYF. DNA for the CDR3: TGCGCCAGCGGCATAGGGGGCAGGGGAAACATTCAGTACTTC.

V is TRBV5-4 and J is TRBJ1-2; TRBD1 agrees at 7 bases. Germline V gene sequence: CDR1 SGHNT, CDR2 YYREEE (reference sequence). This CDR3 spans 14 amino acids. V was clipped by 2 bases and J by 8 bases; unmatched bases: 9. CDR3 loop: CASSLDRVISGYTF. The CDR3 DNA is TGTGCCAGCAGCTTAGACAGGGTAATCTCGGGCTACACCTTC.

This chain connects TRBV5-1 to TRBJ2-7; 7 bases agree with TRBD2. J was trimmed by 5 bases and V by 1 base; bases with no gene match: 18. The germline V gene encodes CDR1 SGHRS and CDR2 YFSETQ. This CDR3 has 18 amino acids. This CDR3 reads CASSLLMIAGSAGDEQYF. The CDR3 DNA sequence: TGCGCCAGCAGCTTGTTAATGATAGCGGGTTCGGCCGGGGACGAGCAGTACTTC. The variable domain in full, with the rest retrieved from reference TRBV5-1 and TRBJ2-7, is KAGVTQTPRYLIKTRGQQVTLSCSPISGHRSVSWYQQTPGQGLQFLFEYFSETQRNKGNFPGRFSGRQFSNSRSEMNVSTLELGDSALYLCASSLLMIAGSAGDEQYFGPGTRLTVT.

The chain carries TRBV27 and TRBJ2-1; D may be TRBD1 (5 bases). Germline CDR1 MNHEY, CDR2 SMNVEV (reference sequence). V lost 3 bases and J lost 6, with 6 bases in between. The CDR3 sequence is 12 residues long. This CDR3 reads CASSFRVNEQFF. Here the CDR3 DNA reads TGTGCCAGCAGTTTCAGGGTCAATGAGCAGTTCTTC.

The J gene is TRBJ2-5, the V gene TRBV24-1; TRBD1 is a possible D gene (6 bases). Trimming shortened V by 4 bases and J by 5 bases, and 13 bases separated the two germline ends. The CDR3 sequence is 14 residues long. Germline lookup yields CDR1 KGHDR and CDR2 SFDVKD. The CDR3 reads CATSEQTGAETQYF. The CDR3 DNA follows: TGTGCCACCAGTGAACAGACAGGCGCCGAGACCCAGTACTTC.

The chain recombines TRBV28 with TRBJ2-2; TRBD1 agrees at 10 bases. V trimming: 8 bases; J trimming: 13 bases; junction bases outside the gene matches: 13. The CDR3 is made up of 14 amino acids. Germline assignment: CDR1 MDHEN and CDR2 SYDVKM. CDR3 region: CASSPSGDRGWLFF. The CDR3 DNA reads as TGTGCCAGCTCTCCTTCGGGGGACAGGGGATGGCTGTTTTTT. The variable domain in full, completed from reference TRBV28 and TRBJ2-2, reads DVKVTQSSRYLVKRTGEKVFLECVQDMDHENMFWYRQDPGLGLRLIYFSYDVKMKEKGDIPEGYSVSREKKERFSLILESASTNQTSMYLCASSPSGDRGWLFFGEGSRLTVL.

The chain has TRBV18 and TRBJ2-5; D unclear. Germline CDR1 and CDR2: KGHSH and LQKENI. This CDR3 has 14 amino acids. Trimming pared 0 bases from V and 2 bases from J, leaving 7 bases between. The CDR3 loop reads CASSPPMRQETQYF. DNA for the CDR3: TGTGCCAGCTCACCACCGATGCGTCAAGAGACCCAGTACTTC.

The table lists this clone with a count of one. V gene TRBV19 combines with J gene TRBJ2-5, with TRBD2 matching 12 bases. The trim removed 4 bases at V and 3 bases at J, leaving 3 bases unmatched. The CDR3 spans 15 residues. Germline V lookup: CDR1 LNHDA, CDR2 SQIVND (reference sequence). The CDR3 region has the DNA TGTGCCAGTAGTAAAACTAGCGGGGGGAAAGAGACCCAGTACTTC. Protein product: CASSKTSGGKETQYF.

This chain uses TRBV14 with TRBJ1-2; weak D call: TRBD1 (5 bases). CDR3 length: 14 residues. Germline CDR1 SGHDN, CDR2 FVKESK. V was shortened by 1 base and J by 5 bases, with 11 bases between the two germline ends. CDR3 coding DNA: TGTGCCAGCAGCCAAGGCAGGGTGTGGTATGGCTACACCTTC. It is translated as CASSQGRVWYGYTF.

The chain links TRBV6-5 to TRBJ2-1; 8 bases agree with TRBD1. CDR1 is MNHEY and CDR2 is SVGAGI in the germline V gene. V lost 5 bases and J lost 5; bases outside the gene matches: 8. The CDR3 contains 15 residues. The DNA for the CDR3 is TGTGCCAGCAGTCTTCGACAGGGGACAGACAATGAGCAGTTCTTC. This translates into CASSLRQGTDNEQFF.

The V call is TRBV5-4, the J call TRBJ1-2; D not certain. This CDR3 is 14 amino acids long. The V and J ends lost 0 bases and 0 bases respectively, with 6 bases between them. CDR1 is SGHNT and CDR2 is YYREEE in the germline V gene (reference sequence). The CDR3 nucleotides are TGTGCCAGCAGCTTGGACGGGGCTAACTATGGCTACACCTTC. Residues: CASSLDGANYGYTF. The full variable domain, its missing parts supplied by reference TRBV5-4 and TRBJ1-2, is ETGVTQSPTHLIKTRGQQVTLRCSSQSGHNTVSWYQQALGQGPQFIFQYYREEENGRGNFPPRFSGLQFPNYSSELNVNALELDDSALYLCASSLDGANYGYTFGSGTRLTVV.

This chain links TRBV28 with TRBJ1-3, with 10 bases identical to TRBD1. Trimming removed 7 bases from V and 7 bases from J; junction bases left unmatched: 4. This CDR3 region has 13 residues. Germline assignment: CDR1 MDHEN and CDR2 SYDVKM. As DNA, the CDR3 is TGTGCCAGCATACGACAGGGGGCGAACACCATATATTTT. Its protein is CASIRQGANTIYF. The full variable domain, its missing parts supplied by reference TRBV28 and TRBJ1-3, is DVKVTQSSRYLVKRTGEKVFLECVQDMDHENMFWYRQDPGLGLRLIYFSYDVKMKEKGDIPEGYSVSREKKERFSLILESASTNQTSMYLCASIRQGANTIYFGEGSWLTVV.

The V and J genes are TRBV30 and TRBJ2-1; D remains ambiguous. Trimming cost V 2 bases and J 10 bases, with 12 bases left between them. CDR3 length equals 12 residues. Germline values: CDR1 GTSNPN, CDR2 SVGIG (reference sequence). The CDR3 reads CAWSRGPGEQFF. The CDR3 DNA reads TGTGCCTGGAGTCGTGGGCCAGGCGAGCAGTTCTTC. The full variable domain, completed using reference TRBV30 and TRBJ2-1, is SQTIHQWPATLVQPVGSPLSLECTVEGTSNPNLYWYRQAAGRGLQLLFYSVGIGQISSEVPQNLSASRPQDRQFILSSKKLLLSDSGFYLCAWSRGPGEQFFGPGTRLTVL.

The chain has TRBV28 and TRBJ1-1; 11 positions match TRBD1. After removal of 6 bases from V and 1 base from J, the junction contained 16 bases not matched to a gene. Germline V lookup: CDR1 MDHEN, CDR2 SYDVKM. The CDR3 spans 19 residues. This CDR3 reads CASSLSSNGQGAWNTEAFF. The CDR3 DNA follows: TGTGCCAGCAGCCTAAGCTCGAACGGACAGGGGGCATGGAACACTGAAGCTTTCTTT.

This sequence joins TRBV19 and TRBJ1-5; 7 bases are shared with TRBD1. V lost 5 bases and J lost 6; bases outside the gene matches: 7. The CDR3 contains 14 residues. Germline values: CDR1 LNHDA, CDR2 SQIVND (reference sequence). DNA of the CDR3: TGTGCCAGTAGTGGGGGGACAGCCTCTCAGCCCCAGCATTTT. This gives the protein CASSGGTASQPQHF.

A single count supports this clone. The chain is built from TRBV9 and TRBJ1-3; D gene unclear. Trimming removed 1 base from V and 0 bases from J, with 17 bases in between. Germline V gene lookup returns CDR1 SGDLS and CDR2 YYNGEE. This CDR3 comprises 18 residues. The CDR3 DNA reads as TGTGCCAGCAGCGTAACAGCGGTTCGCGACCCCTCTGGAAACACCATATATTTT. Its protein product is CASSVTAVRDPSGNTIYF.

The rearrangement joins TRBV9 to TRBJ2-1; weak D call: TRBD2 (6 bases). Germline CDR1 SGDLS, CDR2 YYNGEE. The V end was cut by 3 bases, the J end by 5 bases, with 21 bases between. The CDR3 spans 17 residues. CDR3 bases: TGTGCCAGCAGCGCCCCTCGGAGGGGTTACGGCGACAATGAGCAGTTCTTC. Protein: CASSAPRRGYGDNEQFF.

This sequence joins TRBV19 and TRBJ1-1, with TRBD1 identical over 9 bases. Germline trimming cut 5 bases from V and 11 bases from J; bases unmatched to any gene: 15. This CDR3 is 15 amino acids long. The germline V gene encodes CDR1 LNHDA and CDR2 SQIVND (reference sequence). CDR3 sequence (DNA): TGTGCCAGTAGTCTCGACAGGGGGAGAACCCCCGATGCTTTCTTT. It encodes CASSLDRGRTPDAFF.